The 16 T cell receptor beta chains below all came from one sample that was sequenced in a study of shared clonotypes between healthy human individuals. The method was immunoSEQ multiplex PCR; TCRdb's version includes in-frame clones alone and lacks a portion of them. The data show roughly 500,000 clones, with 75% to 85% seen just once and roughly an eighth held by the top ten. Sequenced: PBMCs. The source is a woman aged 40 to 55 in good health. Some clones in this sample may be carry-over from other donors' samples.

The chain links TRBV4-2 to TRBJ1-2, with D perhaps matching TRBD1 (5 bases). V was shortened by 0 bases and J by 4 bases, with 9 bases between the two germline ends. CDR3 length equals 14 residues. Germline V CDR1 and CDR2: LGHNA, YNFKEQ. DNA of the CDR3: TGTGCCAGCAGCCAAGAAGGGGATGGCTATGGCTACACCTTC. Translating gives CASSQEGDGYGYTF.

The CDR3 loop reads CASRSGGGGADTQYF. CDR3 coding DNA: TGCGCCAGCAGGTCAGGTGGTGGTGGGGCAGATACGCAGTATTTT. J is TRBJ2-3 and V is TRBV10-2; no firm D call. Trimming pared 6 bases from V and 4 bases from J, leaving 17 bases between. This CDR3 is 15 amino acids long. From germline, CDR1 is WSHSY and CDR2 SAAADI.

CDR3 bases: TGTGCCAGCAGTCGTGAGGGTGGAGAGACCCAGTACTTC. Its protein product is CASSREGGETQYF. The chain couples TRBV2 to TRBJ2-5; D perhaps matches TRBD2 (5 bases). The length of the CDR3 is 13 residues. Germline CDR1 SNHLY, CDR2 FYNNEI. Trimming took off 5 bases at V and 4 bases at J, with 11 bases between the two ends.

This clone was seen a handful of times. The chain combines TRBV10-3 with TRBJ1-1; a possible D gene is TRBD1 (6 bases). Germline V gene sequence: CDR1 ENHRY, CDR2 SYGVKD. Trimming cost V 6 bases and J 4 bases, with 15 bases left between them. This CDR3 comprises 14 residues. As DNA, the CDR3 is TGTGCCATCAGGGGGACACAGATGGGCACTGAAGCTTTCTTT. Amino acids: CAIRGTQMGTEAFF.

V gene TRBV7-3 combines with J gene TRBJ2-2; no firm D call. The CDR3 is 14 amino acids. Germline loops: CDR1 SGHTA, CDR2 FQGTGA. Trimming cost V 3 bases and J 6 bases, with 11 bases left between them. The chain's CDR3 is CASSFGYFPGELFF. In DNA form, the CDR3 reads TGTGCCAGCAGCTTCGGGTATTTTCCCGGGGAGCTGTTTTTT.

The CDR3 here is CASSVGSYEQYF. The CDR3 DNA is TGTGCCAGCAGCGTAGGTTCCTACGAGCAGTACTTC. This chain uses TRBV9 with TRBJ2-7; D not certain. Trimming removed 0 bases at V and 1 base at J, with 2 bases between. Germline V gives CDR1 SGDLS, CDR2 YYNGEE. The CDR3 runs to 12 residues.

The chain combines TRBV27 with TRBJ1-5; possibly TRBD1 for D (5 bases). V gave up 3 bases and J gave up 9 bases, with 12 bases separating them. The CDR3 has 13 amino acids. Germline loops: CDR1 MNHEY, CDR2 SMNVEV (reference sequence). The CDR3 nucleotides are TGTGCCAGCAGTTTTGGGGACCTCGGGCCCCAGCATTTT. Its protein is CASSFGDLGPQHF.

In regard to this clone: A read error may account for a junction end that differs from germline. This sample also contains other DNA sequences that code for the same CDR3. CDR3 in DNA: TGTGCCAGCTATAGGTGGAACACCGGGGAGCTATTTTTT. Protein product: CASYRWNTGELFF. The chain uses TRBV27 and TRBJ2-2; weak D call: TRBD2 (5 bases). Per germline, CDR1 MNHEY and CDR2 SMNVEV (reference sequence). The CDR3 runs 13 residues.

The chain recombines TRBV10-3 with TRBJ1-1; D gene unclear. The CDR3 has 13 residues. Germline lookup yields CDR1 ENHRY and CDR2 SYGVKD. Trimming removed 4 bases from V and 0 bases from J, with 6 bases in between. The CDR3 DNA sequence: TGTGCCATCAGTGGCCGGGTGAACACTGAAGCTTTCTTT. Amino acid sequence: CAISGRVNTEAFF.

V and J are TRBV28 and TRBJ2-1, with D unclear. The CDR3 spans 13 residues. CDR1 is MDHEN, CDR2 SYDVKM, per germline. Between the trimmed V and J ends, which lost 3 bases and 3 bases, there was a span of 6 bases. The CDR3: CASSLGNYNEQFF. CDR3 bases: TGTGCCAGCAGTTTGGGCAACTACAATGAGCAGTTCTTC.

V is TRBV18 and J is TRBJ2-1, with TRBD2 matching 9 bases. This CDR3 has 15 amino acids. V was clipped by 3 bases and J by 7 bases; unmatched bases: 7. CDR1 and CDR2 (germline): KGHSH, LQKENI. CDR3 coding DNA: TGTGCCAGCTCACCCCGGGTAGCGGGAGAAAATGAGCAGTTCTTC. Translating gives CASSPRVAGENEQFF.

The chain uses TRBV30 and TRBJ2-1; D is undetermined. CDR3 length: 12 amino acids. Between the trimmed V and J ends, which lost 5 bases and 8 bases, there was a span of 13 bases. Germline V gene lookup returns CDR1 GTSNPN and CDR2 SVGIG (reference sequence). This chain's CDR3 is CAWGRTLDEQFF. The CDR3 DNA reads as TGTGCCTGGGGGCGCACCCTCGATGAGCAGTTCTTC.

The V gene is TRBV11-2, the J gene TRBJ2-5, with 13 bases fitting TRBD2. V gave up 0 bases and J gave up 5 bases; unmatched junction bases: 6. This CDR3 region has 17 residues. Germline V gives CDR1 SGHAT, CDR2 FQNNGV. DNA of the CDR3: TGTGCCAGCAGCTTAGAGGGACTAGCGGGGTCAAGTGAGACCCAGTACTTC. This encodes CASSLEGLAGSSETQYF.

The rearrangement uses TRBV5-1 and TRBJ1-1; D gene ambiguous. The V gene's germline CDR1 is SGHRS and CDR2 YFSETQ. Trimming took 0 bases from V and 1 from J, leaving 7 bases between them. The length of the CDR3 is 14 residues. For the CDR3, the DNA is TGCGCCAGCAGCTTGGGCGTGGGGAACACTGAAGCTTTCTTT. It encodes CASSLGVGNTEAFF.

This chain connects TRBV30 to TRBJ1-2; 9 nucleotides align to TRBD1. Per the germline V gene, CDR1 is GTSNPN and CDR2 is SVGIG (reference sequence). V gave up 0 bases and J gave up 6 bases; unmatched junction bases: 5. The CDR3 consists of 14 residues. This chain's CDR3 is CAWSVGQGTDGYTF. CDR3 nucleotide sequence: TGTGCCTGGAGTGTCGGACAGGGGACTGATGGCTACACCTTC. Full variable domain (missing parts from reference TRBV30 and TRBJ1-2): SQTIHQWPATLVQPVGSPLSLECTVEGTSNPNLYWYRQAAGRGLQLLFYSVGIGQISSEVPQNLSASRPQDRQFILSSKKLLLSDSGFYLCAWSVGQGTDGYTFGSGTRLTVV.

This clone has a single count. Just one base apart from a much larger clone, this may be a read error. The sample has other DNA sequences that encode this CDR3 too. The rearrangement uses TRBV7-3 and TRBJ2-5, with 9 positions matching TRBD2. With 5 bases clipped from V and 8 bases from J, the junction kept 9 bases outside the gene matches. This CDR3 contains 14 residues. Germline CDR1 is SGHTA and CDR2 is FQGTGA. The CDR3 bases are TGTGCCAGCAGCCCAGTAGCGGGAGTAGAAACCCAGTACTTC. It translates to CASSPVAGVETQYF. Combining the CDR3 with reference TRBV7-3 and TRBJ2-5 gives the whole variable domain GAGVSQTPSNKVTEKGKYVELRCDPISGHTALYWYRQSLGQGPEFLIYFQGTGAADDSGLPNDRFFAVRPEGSVSTLKIQRTERGDSAVYLCASSPVAGVETQYFGPGTRLLVL.